This T cell receptor beta chain derives from a study of blood T cell repertoires in COVID-19. Sequencing was performed with immunoSEQ multiplex PCR; in TCRdb, only in-frame clones are kept and a portion is missing. The table shows 200,000 to 300,000 clones, with roughly 86% occurring only once. Germline V CDR1 and CDR2: SNHLY, FYNNEI. The ends lost 3 bases at V and 1 base at J; junction bases unmatched: 4. The CDR3 covers 16 residues. The TCR was taken from a woman between 18 and 30 years old who had recovered from COVID-19. V usage is TRBV2 and J usage is TRBJ1-4; 8 positions agree with TRBD1. The specimen sequenced was PBMCs or T cells enriched from blood (not recorded which). The CDR3 DNA is TGTGCCAGCAGTGATCAGGGGGCGCGAACTAATGAAAAACTGTTTTTT. Protein product: CASSDQGARTNEKLFF.